A selection of T cell receptor beta chains follows, all from one sample in a study of T cells in localized non-small cell lung cancer. The data were produced by immunoSEQ multiplex PCR, yet TCRdb's version contains in-frame clones alone and is incomplete. This sample has around 40,000 clones; more than 70% occur once, and the top ten carry roughly 2.6%. The sequenced sample was peripheral blood, obtained before any cancer treatment. Every receptor here comes from a female donor of 60 years or more with stage I squamous cell lung carcinoma. Both conserved end residues are part of each CDR3. The order of the fields is J gene, D gene, clone size, V gene, CDR3 protein, CDR3 DNA. The D gene is left open where the match is weak. Size values are once, few and many counts, or a class for expanded clones, and some rows have none.

J gene: TRBJ2-2
D gene: TRBD2
clone size: -
V gene: TRBV7-6
CDR3 protein: CASSRTSGTFNGELFF
CDR3 DNA: TGTGCCAGCAGTCGGACTAGCGGAACGTTCAACGGGGAGCTGTTTTTT

J gene: TRBJ2-1
D gene: TRBD2
clone size: -
V gene: TRBV2
CDR3 protein: CASMAPSGSHNEQFF
CDR3 DNA: TGTGCCAGCATGGCGCCCAGCGGGAGTCACAATGAGCAGTTCTTC

J gene: TRBJ2-5
D gene: -
clone size: -
V gene: TRBV7-9
CDR3 protein: CASSHRRVGWETQYF
CDR3 DNA: TGTGCCAGCAGCCATCGCAGGGTAGGGTGGGAGACCCAGTACTTC

J gene: TRBJ2-3
D gene: TRBD2
clone size: -
V gene: TRBV14
CDR3 protein: CASSPSGLAGEEDTQYF
CDR3 DNA: TGTGCCAGCAGCCCCTCGGGACTAGCGGGAGAGGAAGATACGCAGTATTTT

J gene: TRBJ2-4
D gene: -
clone size: -
V gene: TRBV5-4
CDR3 protein: CASSQGNGNIQYF
CDR3 DNA: TGTGCCAGCAGCCAGGGCAACGGTAACATTCAGTACTTC

J gene: TRBJ2-2
D gene: TRBD1
clone size: -
V gene: TRBV18
CDR3 protein: CASSPTGGVNGELFF
CDR3 DNA: TGTGCCAGCTCCCCCACAGGGGGCGTGAACGGGGAGCTGTTTTTT

J gene: TRBJ1-6
D gene: -
clone size: -
V gene: TRBV30
CDR3 protein: CAWSVSAGNSPLHF
CDR3 DNA: TGTGCCTGGAGCGTCTCTGCGGGGAATTCACCCCTCCACTTT

J gene: TRBJ2-7
D gene: -
clone size: -
V gene: TRBV2
CDR3 protein: CASRKQASYEQYF
CDR3 DNA: TGTGCCAGCAGGAAACAGGCTTCCTACGAGCAGTACTTC

J gene: TRBJ1-1
D gene: -
clone size: -
V gene: TRBV30
CDR3 protein: CAWTGMNTEAFF
CDR3 DNA: TGTGCCTGGACAGGGATGAACACTGAAGCTTTCTTT

J gene: TRBJ2-2
D gene: -
clone size: -
V gene: TRBV4-3
CDR3 protein: CASSSWPPADTGELFF
CDR3 DNA: TGCGCCAGCAGCTCATGGCCCCCAGCGGACACCGGGGAGCTGTTTTTT

J gene: TRBJ1-4
D gene: -
clone size: -
V gene: TRBV5-3
CDR3 protein: CARSLEGNEKLFF
CDR3 DNA: TGTGCCAGAAGCTTGGAAGGGAATGAAAAACTGTTTTTT

J gene: TRBJ2-7
D gene: -
clone size: -
V gene: TRBV10-3
CDR3 protein: CAIRERESSYEQYF
CDR3 DNA: TGTGCCATCAGAGAACGGGAGAGCTCCTACGAGCAGTACTTC

J gene: TRBJ1-4
D gene: -
clone size: -
V gene: TRBV27
CDR3 protein: CASSLAGGEKLFF
CDR3 DNA: TGTGCCAGCAGTTTAGCCGGCGGTGAAAAACTGTTTTTT

J gene: TRBJ2-1
D gene: TRBD2
clone size: -
V gene: TRBV7-7
CDR3 protein: CASSLGTSGGDNEQFF
CDR3 DNA: TGTGCTAGCAGTCTTGGGACTAGCGGAGGGGACAATGAGCAGTTCTTC

J gene: TRBJ2-3
D gene: TRBD1
clone size: -
V gene: TRBV10-3
CDR3 protein: CAISESGQVTDTQYF
CDR3 DNA: TGTGCCATCAGTGAGTCAGGACAGGTCACAGATACGCAGTATTTT

J gene: TRBJ1-2
D gene: -
clone size: -
V gene: TRBV14
CDR3 protein: CASSQEAAQVYGYTF
CDR3 DNA: TGTGCCAGCAGCCAGGAGGCCGCGCAAGTCTATGGCTACACCTTC

J gene: TRBJ1-1
D gene: -
clone size: -
V gene: TRBV5-4
CDR3 protein: CASSRIRGNTEAFF
CDR3 DNA: TGTGCCAGCAGCCGAATCAGGGGGAACACTGAAGCTTTCTTT

J gene: TRBJ2-1
D gene: TRBD2
clone size: few
V gene: TRBV6-1
CDR3 protein: CASSGGRSGGVGEQFF
CDR3 DNA: TGTGCCAGCAGTGGGGGTAGGAGCGGGGGTGTCGGTGAGCAGTTCTTC

J gene: TRBJ2-4
D gene: -
clone size: once
V gene: TRBV29-1
CDR3 protein: CSVEKSGNIQYF
CDR3 DNA: TGCAGCGTTGAGAAAAGTGGAAACATTCAGTACTTC

J gene: TRBJ1-2
D gene: -
clone size: few
V gene: TRBV15
CDR3 protein: CATSRDRGYDGYTF
CDR3 DNA: TGTGCCACCAGCAGAGATCGGGGGTACGATGGCTACACCTTC

J gene: TRBJ2-4
D gene: TRBD2
clone size: -
V gene: TRBV5-6
CDR3 protein: CASSLRLAGVILAKNIQYF
CDR3 DNA: TGTGCCAGCAGCTTGAGACTAGCGGGAGTGATCCTAGCCAAAAACATTCAGTACTTC

J gene: TRBJ1-5
D gene: -
clone size: -
V gene: TRBV1
CDR3 protein: CTSSRLRERRLNQPQHF
CDR3 DNA: TGCACCAGCAGCCGCTTGCGCGAGCGCAGGCTGAATCAGCCCCAGCATTTT

J gene: TRBJ1-2
D gene: -
clone size: -
V gene: TRBV30
CDR3 protein: CAWSAEQRSYGYTF
CDR3 DNA: TGTGCCTGGAGTGCTGAACAGAGGTCCTATGGCTACACCTTC

J gene: TRBJ2-4
D gene: -
clone size: -
V gene: TRBV9
CDR3 protein: CASSVDGGDGTKNIQYF
CDR3 DNA: TGTGCCAGCAGCGTCGACGGCGGGGATGGGACCAAAAACATTCAGTACTTC

J gene: TRBJ2-2
D gene: -
clone size: -
V gene: TRBV27
CDR3 protein: CASSLLFAGSTGELFF
CDR3 DNA: TGTGCCAGCAGTTTATTATTCGCGGGAAGTACCGGGGAGCTGTTTTTT

J gene: TRBJ2-7
D gene: TRBD1
clone size: -
V gene: TRBV19
CDR3 protein: CASRGQGIKGEQYF
CDR3 DNA: TGTGCCAGTAGGGGACAGGGGATAAAGGGCGAGCAGTACTTC

J gene: TRBJ1-2
D gene: -
clone size: -
V gene: TRBV19
CDR3 protein: CASSPQGIYGYTF
CDR3 DNA: TGTGCCAGTAGTCCACAGGGAATCTATGGCTACACCTTC

J gene: TRBJ2-1
D gene: TRBD2
clone size: few
V gene: TRBV7-8
CDR3 protein: CASSRSGSGRSNEQFF
CDR3 DNA: TGTGCCAGCAGCCGAAGTGGTAGCGGGAGAAGTAATGAGCAGTTCTTC

J gene: TRBJ1-5
D gene: TRBD1
clone size: -
V gene: TRBV12-5
CDR3 protein: CASGLARLLGQGNYSNQPQHF
CDR3 DNA: TGTGCTAGTGGTTTGGCCCGCCTCTTGGGACAGGGGAATTATAGCAATCAGCCCCAGCATTTT

J gene: TRBJ2-7
D gene: -
clone size: -
V gene: TRBV7-2
CDR3 protein: CASSFRQAYEQYF
CDR3 DNA: TGTGCCAGCAGCTTCAGACAGGCCTACGAGCAGTACTTC

J gene: TRBJ2-4
D gene: TRBD2
clone size: -
V gene: TRBV11-1
CDR3 protein: CASSSRREGRNIQYF
CDR3 DNA: TGTGCCAGCAGCTCGAGGCGGGAGGGAAGAAACATTCAGTACTTC

J gene: TRBJ2-5
D gene: TRBD2
clone size: -
V gene: TRBV19
CDR3 protein: CASSYRTSRAQETQYF
CDR3 DNA: TGTGCCAGTAGTTATCGGACTAGTCGGGCCCAAGAGACCCAGTACTTC

J gene: TRBJ2-7
D gene: TRBD1
clone size: -
V gene: TRBV6-6
CDR3 protein: CASRPGQGASYEQYF
CDR3 DNA: TGTGCCAGCAGGCCCGGACAGGGGGCGTCCTACGAGCAGTACTTC

J gene: TRBJ2-7
D gene: -
clone size: -
V gene: TRBV5-6
CDR3 protein: CASSHQAEQYF
CDR3 DNA: TGTGCCAGCAGCCACCAGGCGGAGCAGTACTTC

J gene: TRBJ2-7
D gene: -
clone size: -
V gene: TRBV21-1
CDR3 protein: CASSKPSGASYEQYF
CDR3 DNA: TGTGCCAGCAGCAAACCATCAGGGGCGTCCTACGAGCAGTACTTC

J gene: TRBJ2-7
D gene: TRBD1
clone size: few
V gene: TRBV19
CDR3 protein: CASSIRGQVGSEQYF
CDR3 DNA: TGTGCCAGTAGTATCCGGGGACAGGTGGGCTCCGAGCAGTACTTC

J gene: TRBJ2-2
D gene: TRBD2
clone size: -
V gene: TRBV7-3
CDR3 protein: CASGLAAIGGGELFF
CDR3 DNA: TGTGCCTCGGGACTAGCGGCGATAGGGGGCGGGGAGCTGTTTTTT

J gene: TRBJ1-4
D gene: -
clone size: -
V gene: TRBV5-1
CDR3 protein: CASSLDATNEKLFF
CDR3 DNA: TGCGCCAGCAGCTTGGACGCAACTAATGAAAAACTGTTTTTT

J gene: TRBJ2-3
D gene: TRBD2
clone size: -
V gene: TRBV13
CDR3 protein: CASSLGGGRASADTQYF
CDR3 DNA: TGTGCCAGCAGCTTAGGGGGCGGGAGGGCCTCGGCAGATACGCAGTATTTT

J gene: TRBJ1-2
D gene: -
clone size: -
V gene: TRBV6-6
CDR3 protein: CASSRNTGTDGGYTF
CDR3 DNA: TGTGCCAGCAGCCGTAATACCGGGACGGACGGTGGCTACACCTTC

J gene: TRBJ2-7
D gene: -
clone size: once
V gene: TRBV7-2
CDR3 protein: CASSQGRTSYEQYF
CDR3 DNA: TGTGCCAGCAGTCAGGGGCGGACCTCCTACGAGCAGTACTTC

J gene: TRBJ1-5
D gene: -
clone size: -
V gene: TRBV11-2
CDR3 protein: CASSLVRGADQPQHF
CDR3 DNA: TGTGCCAGCAGCTTAGTAAGGGGCGCGGATCAGCCCCAGCATTTT

J gene: TRBJ1-2
D gene: TRBD1
clone size: -
V gene: TRBV6-5
CDR3 protein: CATTQGARGYTF
CDR3 DNA: TGTGCCACTACTCAGGGGGCGCGCGGCTACACCTTC

J gene: TRBJ2-5
D gene: -
clone size: -
V gene: TRBV7-3
CDR3 protein: CASSPGVTPETQYF
CDR3 DNA: TGTGCCAGCAGCCCAGGGGTAACACCAGAGACCCAGTACTTC

J gene: TRBJ2-7
D gene: -
clone size: -
V gene: TRBV5-1
CDR3 protein: CASSPSQRGIVSYEQYF
CDR3 DNA: TGCGCCAGCAGCCCCAGCCAGAGGGGTATCGTCTCCTACGAGCAGTACTTC

J gene: TRBJ2-3
D gene: -
clone size: -
V gene: TRBV19
CDR3 protein: CASSTGVREKDTQYF
CDR3 DNA: TGTGCCAGTAGTACAGGGGTGCGGGAAAAAGATACGCAGTATTTT

J gene: TRBJ1-2
D gene: -
clone size: -
V gene: TRBV7-8
CDR3 protein: CASSLDWMGGYTF
CDR3 DNA: TGTGCCAGCAGCTTAGACTGGATGGGTGGCTACACCTTC

J gene: TRBJ2-7
D gene: -
clone size: -
V gene: TRBV5-4
CDR3 protein: CASSFKYEQYF
CDR3 DNA: TGTGCCAGCAGCTTCAAGTACGAGCAGTACTTC

J gene: TRBJ2-7
D gene: -
clone size: -
V gene: TRBV9
CDR3 protein: CAITYEQYF
CDR3 DNA: TGTGCCATCACCTACGAGCAGTACTTC

J gene: TRBJ2-1
D gene: TRBD1
clone size: -
V gene: TRBV27
CDR3 protein: CASSLRRPGQGADEQFF
CDR3 DNA: TGTGCCAGCAGTTTACGGAGACCGGGACAGGGGGCAGATGAGCAGTTCTTC

J gene: TRBJ2-1
D gene: -
clone size: -
V gene: TRBV7-6
CDR3 protein: CASSPPGLNEQFF
CDR3 DNA: TGTGCCAGCAGTCCGCCGGGCCTCAATGAGCAGTTCTTC

J gene: TRBJ2-4
D gene: -
clone size: -
V gene: TRBV23-1
CDR3 protein: CARLVRRGSRSKNIQYF
CDR3 DNA: TGCGCCAGACTAGTAAGGCGCGGGTCTAGGTCTAAAAACATTCAGTACTTC

J gene: TRBJ2-1
D gene: TRBD2
clone size: -
V gene: TRBV11-2
CDR3 protein: CASSSLGLAGVFSYNEQFF
CDR3 DNA: TGTGCCAGCAGCTCCCTGGGACTAGCGGGAGTATTCTCCTACAATGAGCAGTTCTTC

J gene: TRBJ2-2
D gene: TRBD1
clone size: few
V gene: TRBV30
CDR3 protein: CAWRGDRRNTGELFF
CDR3 DNA: TGTGCCTGGAGGGGGGACAGGCGAAACACCGGGGAGCTGTTTTTT

J gene: TRBJ2-7
D gene: -
clone size: -
V gene: TRBV6-5
CDR3 protein: CASTQGYEQYF
CDR3 DNA: TGTGCCAGCACTCAGGGATACGAGCAGTACTTC

J gene: TRBJ2-3
D gene: -
clone size: -
V gene: TRBV6-4
CDR3 protein: CASIKEADTQYF
CDR3 DNA: TGTGCCAGCATAAAGGAGGCAGATACGCAGTATTTT

J gene: TRBJ1-1
D gene: -
clone size: -
V gene: TRBV19
CDR3 protein: CASSPPGENTEAFF
CDR3 DNA: TGTGCCAGTAGTCCGCCGGGGGAGAACACTGAAGCTTTCTTT

J gene: TRBJ2-1
D gene: -
clone size: once
V gene: TRBV7-3
CDR3 protein: CASSLTHRNEQFF
CDR3 DNA: TGTGCCAGCAGCTTAACCCACCGCAATGAGCAGTTCTTC

J gene: TRBJ2-7
D gene: -
clone size: once
V gene: TRBV5-4
CDR3 protein: CASSLNAGPYEQYF
CDR3 DNA: TGTGCCAGCAGCTTGAACGCCGGACCCTACGAGCAGTACTTC

J gene: TRBJ2-1
D gene: -
clone size: -
V gene: TRBV2
CDR3 protein: CASSDLRFYNEQFF
CDR3 DNA: TGTGCCAGCAGTGATTTGCGGTTCTACAATGAGCAGTTCTTC